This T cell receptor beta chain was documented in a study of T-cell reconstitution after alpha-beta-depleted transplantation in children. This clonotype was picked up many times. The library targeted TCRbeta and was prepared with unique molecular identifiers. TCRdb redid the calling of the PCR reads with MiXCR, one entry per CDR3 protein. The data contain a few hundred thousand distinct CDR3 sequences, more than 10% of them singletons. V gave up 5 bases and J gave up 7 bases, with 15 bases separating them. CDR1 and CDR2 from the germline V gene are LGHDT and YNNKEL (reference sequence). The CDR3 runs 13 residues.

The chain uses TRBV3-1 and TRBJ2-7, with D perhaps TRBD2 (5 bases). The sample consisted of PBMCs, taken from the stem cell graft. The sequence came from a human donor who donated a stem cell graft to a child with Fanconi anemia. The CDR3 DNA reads TGTGCCAGCAGCTTCACGGGGTTTAGGGAGCAGTACGTC. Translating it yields CASSFTGFREQYV.